Only a few counts were recorded for the clone carrying this TCR beta chain. Its target is unknown. The second PCR ran about 7 to 12 cycles with a sample-barcoded 5' primer and J-beta primers. Via MiXCR, TCRdb re-called the 5' RACE reads, giving one row per CDR3 protein. The sample has hundreds of thousands of distinct CDR3 sequences; about 51% are singletons. These data are taken from a study of blood T cells in healthy people across ages. Study results and limitations: Compared with aged donors, long-lived donors showed fewer expanded clones, suggesting selection. The lack of PBMC sorting stopped any conclusive naive versus antigen-experienced comparison.

The CDR3 runs to 15 residues. Germline loops: CDR1 MNHEY, CDR2 SVGEGT. V lost 10 bases and J lost 1; bases outside the gene matches: 9. Sequenced sample: blood. The clonotype comes from a woman older than 75 in good health. The V and J genes are TRBV6-2 or TRBV6-3 and TRBJ2-2; 7 bases align to TRBD2. This CDR3 is CATTRGSLNTGELFF. In DNA form, the CDR3 reads TGTGCCACTACGCGCGGGAGCTTGAACACCGGGGAGCTGTTTTTT.